This TCR beta chain emerged from a study of CD8+CD57+ T cells in acquired aplastic anemia. About the research overall: The sorted CD4+ and CD8+ cells yielded an average around 3.4 ug of DNA. Study results and limitations: Between patients and controls, about 31 CD8+ CDR3 sequences were found in common. Controls did not differ significantly from patients in CD8+ Simpson's diversity.

As for this clonotype: Its specificity is unknown. A much bigger clone sits one base away, suggesting this may be a read error.

Germline CDR1 is SGHVS and CDR2 is FQNEAQ. This CDR3 has 16 amino acids. J was trimmed by 4 bases and V by 6 bases; bases with no gene match: 7. Genomic DNA acted as the template from which TCR beta VDJ combination and CDR3 sequence profiling were carried out. TCRdb called the reads again in MiXCR, with one record for every CDR3 protein. The sample records a few hundred thousand distinct CDR3 sequences, 50% to 70% being singletons. This chain connects TRBV7-8 to TRBJ2-5, with 14 bases identical to TRBD2. This TCR came from a human donor with severe aplastic anemia or a healthy control (not recorded which). The specimen was sorted CD4+, CD8+, or CD8+CD57+ T cells (not recorded which) from PBMCs. The CDR3 protein is CASRGGLAGEGETQYF. The DNA of the CDR3 is TGTGCCAGCAGGGGGGGACTAGCGGGGGAAGGAGAGACCCAGTACTTC. Full variable domain (missing parts from reference TRBV7-8 and TRBJ2-5): GAGVSQSPRYKVAKRGQDVALRCDPISGHVSLFWYQQALGQGPEFLTYFQNEAQLDKSGLPSDRFFAERPEGSVSTLKIQRTQQEDSAVYLCASRGGLAGEGETQYFGPGTRLLVL.